The clone carrying this TCR beta chain was detected once. These data come from a study of cytomegalovirus exposure and HLA in healthy donors. V gave up 0 bases and J gave up 0 bases; unmatched junction bases: 6. The length of the CDR3 is 17 residues. CDR1 SGDLS and CDR2 YYNGEE come from the germline V gene. Libraries were prepared by immunoSEQ multiplex PCR; TCRdb keeps only in-frame clonotypes and omits some of them. This table has 100,000 to 120,000 clones, roughly 95% appearing once. The chain has TRBV9 and TRBJ1-3; 7 bases line up with TRBD1. The sample consisted of PBMCs. This receptor was identified in a woman under 30 in good health and CMV-seronegative. The DNA of the CDR3 is TGTGCCAGCAGCGTAGATGTCAGGGGGAGCTCTGGAAACACCATATATTTT. Translated: CASSVDVRGSSGNTIYF.